This record concerns one T cell receptor beta chain sequence. The data were produced by immunoSEQ multiplex PCR, yet TCRdb's version contains in-frame clones alone and is incomplete. The sample lists 30,000 to 40,000 clones; approximately 83% were seen once. The data were obtained in a study of blood T cell repertoires in COVID-19. This CDR3 spans 15 amino acids. Germline V CDR1 and CDR2: SGHAT, FQNNGV. V lost 5 bases to trimming and J lost 1 base, with 15 bases between them. V and J are TRBV11-2 and TRBJ2-7; D may be TRBD1 (7 bases). The sequencing input was peripheral blood. This clonotype was sampled from a man aged 50 to 60 with acute or convalescent COVID-19. This chain's CDR3 is CASSLYRGLSYEQYF. The CDR3 nucleotides are TGTGCCAGCAGCCTTTACAGGGGACTTTCCTACGAGCAGTACTTC. The full variable domain, completed using reference TRBV11-2 and TRBJ2-7, is EAGVAQSPRYKIIEKRQSVAFWCNPISGHATLYWYQQILGQGPKLLIQFQNNGVVDDSQLPKDRFSAERLKGVDSTLKIQPAKLEDSAVYLCASSLYRGLSYEQYFGPGTRLTVT.